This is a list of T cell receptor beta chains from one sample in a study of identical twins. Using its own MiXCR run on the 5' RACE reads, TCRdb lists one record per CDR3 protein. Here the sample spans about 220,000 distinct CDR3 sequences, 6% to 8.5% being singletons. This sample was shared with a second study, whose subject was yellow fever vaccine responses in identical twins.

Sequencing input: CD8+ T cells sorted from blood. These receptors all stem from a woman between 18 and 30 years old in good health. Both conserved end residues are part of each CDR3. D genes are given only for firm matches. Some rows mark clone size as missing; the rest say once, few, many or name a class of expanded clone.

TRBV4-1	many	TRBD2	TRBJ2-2	CASSQARTSGGELFF	TGCGCCAGCAGCCAAGCACGGACTAGCGGCGGGGAGCTGTTTTTT
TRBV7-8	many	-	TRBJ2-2	CASSLSRPTGELFF	TGTGCCAGCAGCTTAAGTCGACCAACCGGGGAGCTGTTTTTT
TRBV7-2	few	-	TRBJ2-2	CASSYPRLKADTGELFF	TGTGCCAGCAGCTATCCCAGGTTAAAGGCGGACACCGGGGAGCTGTTTTTT
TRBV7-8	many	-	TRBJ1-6	CASSDNSPLHF	TGTGCCAGTTCGGATAATTCACCCCTCCACTTT
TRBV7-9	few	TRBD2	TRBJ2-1	CASSPPGGFINNEQFF	TGTGCCAGCAGCCCTCCGGGGGGATTCATTAACAATGAGCAGTTCTTC
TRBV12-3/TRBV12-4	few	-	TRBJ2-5	CASGVLPETQYF	TGTGCCAGCGGCGTATTGCCAGAGACCCAGTACTTC
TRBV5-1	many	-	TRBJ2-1	CASSLFRDWTYNEQFF	TGCGCCAGCAGCTTGTTTCGGGACTGGACCTACAATGAGCAGTTCTTC
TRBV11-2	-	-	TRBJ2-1	CASSPGPGDEQFF	TGTGCCAGCAGCCCCGGTCCCGGGGATGAGCAGTTCTTC
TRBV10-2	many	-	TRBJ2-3	CASSLEGTPTDTQYF	TGCGCCAGCAGTCTTGAGGGGACCCCCACAGATACGCAGTATTTT
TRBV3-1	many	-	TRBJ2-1	CASSQEGDEQFF	TGTGCCAGCAGCCAAGAGGGGGATGAGCAGTTCTTC
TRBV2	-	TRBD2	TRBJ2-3	CASCFFPAGGPYGTDTQYF	TGTGCCAGCTGTTTTTTTCCAGCGGGAGGGCCCTATGGCACAGATACGCAGTATTTT
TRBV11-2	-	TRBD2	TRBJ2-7	CASRSYRLAGGYYEQYF	TGTGCCAGCCGATCGTATCGGCTAGCGGGAGGCTACTACGAGCAGTACTTC
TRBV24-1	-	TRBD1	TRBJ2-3	CATSDPGTASTDTQYF	TGTGCCACCAGTGACCCCGGGACAGCTAGCACAGATACGCAGTATTTT
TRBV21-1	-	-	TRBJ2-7	CASSRPQPYEQYF	TGTGCCAGCAGCAGGCCGCAGCCCTACGAGCAGTACTTC
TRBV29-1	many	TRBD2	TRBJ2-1	CSASRTSGVRGGNEQFF	TGCAGCGCGTCCAGGACTAGCGGGGTCCGGGGCGGCAATGAGCAGTTCTTC
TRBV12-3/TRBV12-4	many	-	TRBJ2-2	CASTGNTGELFF	TGTGCCAGCACCGGAAACACCGGGGAGCTGTTTTTT
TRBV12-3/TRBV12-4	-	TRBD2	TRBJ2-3	CASSHRSPGLAGVRDTQYF	TGTGCCAGCTCCCATCGGTCACCGGGACTAGCGGGAGTCAGGGATACGCAGTATTTT
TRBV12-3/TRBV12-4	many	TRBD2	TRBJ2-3	CASSPSGSGDTQYF	TGTGCCAGCAGCCCTAGCGGGAGTGGAGATACGCAGTATTTT
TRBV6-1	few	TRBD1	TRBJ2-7	CTSRGTGRAYEQYF	TGTACCAGCAGAGGGACAGGGAGAGCCTACGAGCAGTACTTC
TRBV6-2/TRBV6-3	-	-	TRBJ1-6	CASMAGAGYNSPLHF	TGTGCCAGCATGGCAGGGGCAGGGTATAATTCACCCCTCCACTTT
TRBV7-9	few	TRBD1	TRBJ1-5	CASSSTGTGVNQPQHF	TGTGCCAGCAGCTCAACCGGGACAGGGGTTAATCAGCCCCAGCATTTT
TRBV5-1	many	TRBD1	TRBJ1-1	CASSVTGGRAEAFF	TGCGCCAGCAGCGTGACAGGGGGCAGGGCTGAAGCTTTCTTT
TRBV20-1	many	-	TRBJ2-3	CSARDDFTDTQYF	TGCAGTGCTAGAGATGACTTCACAGATACGCAGTATTTT
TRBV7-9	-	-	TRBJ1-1	CASSSAGLQNTEAFF	TGTGCCAGCAGCTCCGCGGGACTCCAGAACACTGAAGCTTTCTTT
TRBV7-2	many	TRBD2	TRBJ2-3	CASSLGLAVYEDTQYF	TGTGCCAGCAGCTTAGGGCTAGCGGTCTATGAAGATACGCAGTATTTT
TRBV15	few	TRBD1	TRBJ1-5	CATSRDHRGGNQPQHF	TGTGCCACCAGCAGAGATCACAGGGGGGGCAATCAGCCCCAGCATTTT
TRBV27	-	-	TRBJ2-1	CASTPVSGSSSYNEQFF	TGTGCCAGCACCCCCGTTAGCGGCTCAAGCTCCTACAATGAGCAGTTCTTC
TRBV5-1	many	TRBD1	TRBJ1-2	CASSLIFQGAGGYTF	TGCGCCAGCAGCTTGATTTTCCAGGGGGCCGGTGGCTACACCTTC
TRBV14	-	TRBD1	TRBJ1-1	CASSWTGVNTEAFF	TGTGCCAGCAGCTGGACAGGGGTGAACACTGAAGCTTTCTTT
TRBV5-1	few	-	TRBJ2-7	CASSPPDQLPYEQYF	TGCGCCAGCAGCCCCCCCGACCAACTTCCCTACGAGCAGTACTTC
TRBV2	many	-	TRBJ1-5	CASRGFDSNQPQHF	TGTGCCAGCAGGGGTTTCGATAGCAATCAGCCCCAGCATTTT
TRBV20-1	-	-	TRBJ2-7	CSARGVWEGVYEQYF	TGCAGTGCTAGAGGAGTTTGGGAAGGTGTCTACGAGCAGTACTTC
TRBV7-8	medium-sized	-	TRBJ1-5	CASSLALLGDYSNQPQHF	TGTGCCAGCAGCTTAGCGCTGTTAGGAGACTATAGCAATCAGCCCCAGCATTTT
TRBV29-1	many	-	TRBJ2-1	CSVEGGVWNEQFF	TGCAGCGTTGAAGGGGGGGTTTGGAATGAGCAGTTCTTC
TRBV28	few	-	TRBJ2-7	CASSFTGTYEQYF	TGTGCCAGCAGTTTCACAGGGACCTACGAGCAGTACTTC
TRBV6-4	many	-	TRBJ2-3	CASSDFKSDTQYF	TGTGCCAGCAGTGACTTTAAGTCAGATACGCAGTATTTT
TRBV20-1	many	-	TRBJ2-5	CSARATPGPHLYQETQYF	TGCAGTGCTAGAGCAACCCCCGGGCCTCACTTGTACCAAGAGACCCAGTACTTC